One TCR beta chain is described in this entry. V shed 4 bases and J 2 bases; nucleotides not matched to a gene: 7. CDR3 length equals 18 residues. The germline CDR1 and CDR2 sequences are MDHEN and SYDVKM. The entry originates in a study of cytomegalovirus exposure and HLA in healthy donors. PCR amplification relied on 60 Vbeta primers (plus 13 Jbeta primers). TCRdb's copy holds only in-frame clones and misses some; the assay was immunoSEQ multiplex PCR. The table lists about 190,000 clones, 79% of them singletons, with about 1.5% in the top ten. This clonotype was sampled from a woman younger than 30 in good health and CMV-seronegative. The chain carries TRBV28 and TRBJ2-2, with TRBD2 identical over 13 bases. The sequenced sample consisted of PBMCs. This CDR3 is CASSSWGTSGTNTGELFF. In DNA form, the CDR3 reads TGTGCCAGCAGTTCCTGGGGGACTAGCGGGACTAACACCGGGGAGCTGTTTTTT.